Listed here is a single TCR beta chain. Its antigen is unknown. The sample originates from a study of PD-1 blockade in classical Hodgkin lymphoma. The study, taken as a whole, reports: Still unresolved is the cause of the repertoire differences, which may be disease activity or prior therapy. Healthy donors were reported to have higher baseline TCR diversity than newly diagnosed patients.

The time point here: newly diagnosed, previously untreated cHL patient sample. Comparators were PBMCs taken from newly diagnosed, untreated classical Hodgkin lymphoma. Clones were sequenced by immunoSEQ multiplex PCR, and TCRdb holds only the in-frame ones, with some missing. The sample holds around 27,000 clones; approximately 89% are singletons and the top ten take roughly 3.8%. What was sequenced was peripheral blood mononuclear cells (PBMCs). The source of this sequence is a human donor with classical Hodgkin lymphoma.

CDR3 sequence reads: CASRRSGGRTEQETQYF. CDR3 nucleotides: TGTGCCAGCAGGCGCAGCGGGGGGCGGACAGAACAAGAGACCCAGTACTTC. The chain recombines TRBV11-2 with TRBJ2-5, with 9 bases identical to TRBD2. With V trimmed by 6 bases and J by 2 bases, 13 bases remained unmatched. From germline, CDR1 is SGHAT and CDR2 FQNNGV. There are 17 residues in the CDR3.